The 16 T cell receptor beta chains listed next were all sequenced from one sample in a study of beta chain features in type 1 diabetes. Of the isolated RNA, all was reverse transcribed, and so the sequenced material was expressed TCRB transcripts. TCRdb's table, derived via immunoSEQ multiplex PCR, lists solely in-frame clones and lacks some. The sample contains roughly 150,000 clones, around 8.6% of which appear only once. Their antigens are not known. Study observations and caveats: A moderate, significant TCRB CDR3 shortening appeared in type 1 diabetes across four CD4+ subsets.

Sequenced material: central memory CD4+ T cells from blood. These receptors were taken from a woman between 18 and 30 years old with type 1 diabetes.

This clone was observed a handful of times. This chain connects TRBV5-1 to TRBJ2-3; 11 bases line up with TRBD2. V shed 4 bases, J shed 6 bases, and the junction held 7 bases outside the gene matches. Germline assignment: CDR1 SGHRS and CDR2 YFSETQ. This CDR3 comprises 15 residues. The CDR3 spells CASSGSTSGSDTQYF. For the CDR3, the DNA is TGCGCCAGCAGCGGGAGTACTAGCGGGAGCGATACGCAGTATTTT. Using reference TRBV5-1 and TRBJ2-3 for the parts outside the CDR3, the full variable domain is KAGVTQTPRYLIKTRGQQVTLSCSPISGHRSVSWYQQTPGQGLQFLFEYFSETQRNKGNFPGRFSGRQFSNSRSEMNVSTLELGDSALYLCASSGSTSGSDTQYFGPGTRLTVL.

The gene calls are TRBV7-2 and TRBJ2-3; D is perhaps TRBD2 (6 bases). Germline lookup yields CDR1 SGHTA and CDR2 FQGNSA. Deletions cut 3 bases from V and 4 bases from J, with 14 bases between. The CDR3 extends over 15 amino acids. Written as DNA, the CDR3 is TGTGCCAGCAGCTTCTTGCGGGGTCGGGCAGATACGCAGTATTTT. This gives the protein CASSFLRGRADTQYF.

J is TRBJ2-1 and V is TRBV30; TRBD1 might be the D (5 bases). Trimming removed 3 bases from V and 9 bases from J, with 24 bases in between. Germline CDR1 and CDR2: GTSNPN and SVGIG (reference sequence). The CDR3 contains 16 residues. CDR3 region: CAWRGQTDDLPIEQFF. In nucleotides, the CDR3 is TGTGCCTGGAGAGGTCAGACAGATGACTTGCCCATTGAGCAGTTCTTC.

The gene calls are TRBV6-6 and TRBJ2-3, with D uncertain. With 4 bases removed from V and 4 bases from J, the gap between germline ends came to 6 bases. Germline V gene lookup returns CDR1 MNHNY and CDR2 SVGAGI (reference sequence). The CDR3 loop spans 12 amino acids. The CDR3 DNA reads TGTGCCAGCAGTTCTCAGTCAGATACGCAGTATTTT. Its translation: CASSSQSDTQYF.

The table lists this clone with a few counts. The chain is built from TRBV28 and TRBJ2-5; D call uncertain. This CDR3 region has 11 residues. Germline CDR1 MDHEN, CDR2 SYDVKM. V lost 8 bases and J 5 bases, leaving 9 bases between the germline ends. The CDR3 reads CASGVRETQYF. The DNA for the CDR3 is TGTGCCAGCGGCGTGAGGGAGACCCAGTACTTC.

This clone was counted a few times. The J gene is TRBJ2-4, the V gene TRBV7-2; a weak D match, TRBD1 (6 bases). Germline lookup yields CDR1 SGHTA and CDR2 FQGNSA. V lost 1 base and J lost 10, with 14 bases in between. This CDR3 is 14 amino acids long. The CDR3 loop reads CASSLDPTGEIQYF. In DNA, the CDR3 is TGTGCCAGCAGCTTAGACCCGACAGGCGAAATTCAGTACTTC.

The chain links TRBV5-4 to TRBJ2-7; 8 nucleotides line up with TRBD1. V lost 5 bases to trimming and J lost 6 bases; unmatched junction nucleotides: 4. Germline-derived CDR1 and CDR2 are SGHNT and YYREEE (reference sequence). The CDR3 totals 12 residues. CDR3: CASSYDRGEQYF. CDR3 sequence (DNA): TGTGCCAGCAGTTATGACAGGGGCGAGCAGTACTTC.

The CDR3 DNA reads as TGTGCCAGCAGCCCCGACGGGGCTGGGGCCAACGTCCTGACTTTC. As protein: CASSPDGAGANVLTF. J is TRBJ2-6 and V is TRBV2; D is possibly TRBD2 (5 bases). Trimming stripped 6 bases from V and 2 bases from J, with 11 bases between. CDR3 size: 15 residues. Germline V CDR1 and CDR2: SNHLY, FYNNEI.

This chain links TRBV7-2 with TRBJ1-3, with 7 bases identical to TRBD1. This CDR3 comprises 13 residues. With V trimmed by 4 bases and J by 9 bases, 6 bases remained unmatched. The germline gives CDR1 SGHTA, CDR2 FQGNSA. This CDR3 is CASSSGGTVTIYF. The CDR3 nucleotides read TGTGCCAGCAGCTCAGGGGGGACCGTCACCATATATTTT.

This chain uses TRBV15 with TRBJ2-4; 16 nucleotides match TRBD2. Losses at the gene ends were 1 base for V and 12 bases for J; bases not matched to a gene: 3. The CDR3 contains 15 residues. From germline, CDR1 is LNHNV and CDR2 YYDKDF (reference sequence). Here the CDR3 reads CATSRGGLAGGNQYF. Written as DNA, the CDR3 is TGTGCCACCAGCAGAGGGGGACTAGCGGGAGGGAATCAGTACTTC.

This clone was picked up a small number of times. This sequence joins TRBV28 and TRBJ2-3, with TRBD2 matching 8 bases. J was trimmed by 5 bases and V by 6 bases; bases with no gene match: 16. Germline V gene sequence: CDR1 MDHEN, CDR2 SYDVKM. The CDR3 consists of 17 residues. The CDR3 region has the DNA TGTGCCAGCAGCCCGTCGGGGAGCGGGAGTTTTGGAGATACGCAGTATTTT. Its translation is CASSPSGSGSFGDTQYF.

V and J are TRBV28 and TRBJ2-5; D is possibly TRBD1 (6 bases). There are 14 residues in the CDR3. From germline, CDR1 is MDHEN and CDR2 SYDVKM. V was clipped by 8 bases and J by 2 bases, with 15 bases between them. The CDR3 nucleotides read TGTGCCAGCTGTACCCGAGGGGGACAAGAGACCCAGTACTTC. The encoded protein is CASCTRGGQETQYF.

V and J are TRBV28 and TRBJ1-5; TRBD1 agrees at 8 bases. V shed 5 bases and J 7 bases; nucleotides not matched to a gene: 7. Germline V gene lookup returns CDR1 MDHEN and CDR2 SYDVKM. The length of the CDR3 is 14 residues. CDR3 sequence: CASSPGQGGQPQHF. The DNA for the CDR3 is TGTGCCAGCAGTCCCGGACAGGGAGGCCAGCCCCAGCATTTT.

V is TRBV15 and J is TRBJ2-5, with 10 bases matching TRBD1. With 0 bases clipped from V and 5 bases from J, the junction kept 9 bases outside the gene matches. CDR3 length equals 17 residues. Per germline, CDR1 LNHNV and CDR2 YYDKDF (reference sequence). DNA for the CDR3: TGTGCCACCAGCAGAGATCCCCGACAGGGGGCCTGGGAGACCCAGTACTTC. Protein sequence: CATSRDPRQGAWETQYF.

The table lists this clone with a few counts. This chain joins TRBV7-9 and TRBJ2-3; TRBD2 matches 9 bases. With 5 bases clipped from V and 8 bases from J, the junction kept 11 bases outside the gene matches. The CDR3 is 15 residues long. The germline CDR1 and CDR2 sequences are SEHNR and FQNEAQ (reference sequence). DNA of the CDR3: TGTGCCAGCAGCCTAGGGGCTAGCGGGGCCGCTACGCAGTATTTT. Its protein product is CASSLGASGAATQYF.

This chain uses TRBV7-2 with TRBJ2-5; 12 bases map to TRBD2. CDR3 length: 15 residues. Trimming at V came to 4 bases and at J to 6 bases, leaving 6 bases not matched to a gene. The germline V gene has CDR1 SGHTA and CDR2 FQGNSA. CDR3 protein: CASSSRLAGDKTQYF. The CDR3 DNA is TGTGCCAGCAGCTCCCGACTAGCGGGAGACAAGACCCAGTACTTC.